This T cell receptor (beta chain) was retrieved from a study of cytomegalovirus exposure and HLA in healthy donors. The overall study: Earlier, approximately 180 million T cells were analyzed, and 95 million to 140 million unique TCR beta sequences were found among them.

General study points: In a later analysis, donors in an Asian-associated ancestry cluster reportedly had fewer N-insertions in productive TCRs than the cohort mean.

Each of the donors was a healthy bone marrow donor. The donors, nominally healthy at sampling, likely had unrecorded immune exposures. About this clone itself: Antigen unknown.

60 Vbeta and 13 Jbeta primers were used in PCR. Some clones are missing from TCRdb's copy, which holds only in-frame ones; the method was immunoSEQ multiplex PCR. The sample includes 120,000 to 150,000 clones, 64% of them seen just once. Sequenced sample: PBMCs. This TCR was recovered from a woman in her thirties in good health and CMV-seropositive.

The CDR3 here is CASRFWGQGYNEQFF. The CDR3 coding sequence is TGTGCCAGCCGCTTTTGGGGACAGGGCTACAATGAGCAGTTCTTC. The chain combines TRBV28 with TRBJ2-1, with TRBD1 matching 9 bases. Germline CDR1 MDHEN, CDR2 SYDVKM. This CDR3 has 15 amino acids. V was clipped by 8 bases and J by 3 bases; unmatched bases: 8.